This record concerns one TCR beta chain sequence. The data derive from a study of blood T cell repertoires in COVID-19. Study overall: Collection of acute and convalescent COVID-19 samples took place in the United States, Italy and Spain. The analysed material was cDNA or gDNA that came from T cells, B-cell-depleted T cells, or PBMCs.

V was shortened by 6 bases and J by 5 bases, with 16 bases between the two germline ends. Germline V gives CDR1 LNHDA, CDR2 SQIVND (reference sequence). This CDR3 comprises 14 residues. Methods used by the authors: Reference gene primers were amplified, and this amplification served to estimate nucleated cell counts. Assay used: immunoSEQ multiplex PCR; TCRdb lists only in-frame clones, some missing. The V and J calls and the clone size are those of that table, but D and trimming were determined from the DNA. The table lists about 74,000 clones, around 74% of them singletons. The rearrangement uses TRBV19 and TRBJ1-1; TRBD1 might be the D (5 bases). The material sequenced was peripheral blood. This clonotype originated in a man aged 65-85 years with acute or convalescent COVID-19. The CDR3 reads CASSRERGKTEAFF. The CDR3 DNA is TGTGCCAGTAGCCGTGAACGGGGGAAGACTGAAGCTTTCTTT.